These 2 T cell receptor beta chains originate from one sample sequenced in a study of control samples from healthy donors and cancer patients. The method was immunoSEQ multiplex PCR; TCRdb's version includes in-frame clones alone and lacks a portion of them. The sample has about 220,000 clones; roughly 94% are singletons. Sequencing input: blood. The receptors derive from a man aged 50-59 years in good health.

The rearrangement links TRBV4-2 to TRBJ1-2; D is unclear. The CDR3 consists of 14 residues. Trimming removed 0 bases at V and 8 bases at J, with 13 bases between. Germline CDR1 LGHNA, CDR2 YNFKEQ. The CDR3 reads CASSQDFGLKGYTF. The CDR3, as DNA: TGTGCCAGCAGCCAAGATTTCGGCCTGAAAGGCTACACCTTC.

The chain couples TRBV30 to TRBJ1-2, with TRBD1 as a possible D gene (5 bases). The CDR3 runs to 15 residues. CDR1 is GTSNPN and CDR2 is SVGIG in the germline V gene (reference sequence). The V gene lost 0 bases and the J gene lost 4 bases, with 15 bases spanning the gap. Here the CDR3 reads CAWSVLGASSYGYTF. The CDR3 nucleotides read TGTGCCTGGAGTGTACTAGGGGCGAGTAGCTATGGCTACACCTTC.